This entry features one T cell receptor beta chain sequence. Its antigen is still unknown. This table comes from immunoSEQ multiplex PCR, and its TCRdb copy is limited to in-frame clones, with some not included. The table includes tens of thousands of clones, approximately 27% detected once. Time point defined: after neoadjuvant nivolumab, at surgical resection. The patients had HPV-negative, locally advanced oral cavity squamous cell carcinoma. This sample stems from a study of neoadjuvant anti-PD-1 for oral cavity cancer. Study-wide points: Post-treatment tumors with larger preexisting clones showed more shrinkage. Higher pretreatment blood Treg/Th17 ratios correlated with higher pretreatment blood and lower post-treatment tumor TCRbeta clonality.

The specimen was tumor tissue, collected after nivolumab (anti-PD-1) treatment. This TCR came from a person aged 35-80 years with oral cavity squamous cell carcinoma.

The CDR3 here is CASSPSAPYEQYF. In nucleotides, the CDR3 is TGTGCCAGCTCACCCTCAGCCCCCTACGAGCAGTACTTC. This sequence joins TRBV18 and TRBJ2-7; no reliable D call. The CDR3 has 13 amino acids. Germline CDR1 is KGHSH and CDR2 is LQKENI. Trimming shortened V by 3 bases and J by 2 bases, and 8 bases separated the two germline ends.